The 16 T cell receptor beta chains in this list originate from one sample, sequenced in a study of cytomegalovirus exposure and HLA in healthy donors. 13 Jbeta primers and 60 Vbeta primers were used for the PCR. The table came from immunoSEQ multiplex PCR; TCRdb's copy has only in-frame clones and leaves some out. The table shows about 110,000 clones, with about 73% occurring only once. The sample comprised PBMCs. These receptors all stem from a woman aged 25 to 39 in good health and CMV-seronegative.

V is TRBV5-4 and J is TRBJ2-2, with 12 nucleotides matching TRBD2. The CDR3 has 14 amino acids. Trimming took 5 bases from V and 10 from J; bases not matched to a gene: 6. Germline V lookup: CDR1 SGHNT, CDR2 YYREEE (reference sequence). This CDR3 is CASRLAGGPMELFF. The CDR3 nucleotides are TGTGCCAGCAGGCTAGCGGGGGGGCCGATGGAGCTGTTTTTT.

The chain is built from TRBV20-1 and TRBJ2-1; 7 bases line up with TRBD1. Germline lookup yields CDR1 DFQATT and CDR2 SNEGSKA (reference sequence). This CDR3 is built from 10 residues. V was clipped by 3 bases and J by 12 bases; unmatched bases: 2. The CDR3 bases are TGCAGTGCTAGCAGGGGGTGGCAGTTCTTC. Amino acids: CSASRGWQFF.

This chain connects TRBV5-1 to TRBJ2-7; 9 bases align to TRBD1. V shed 7 bases, J shed 2 bases, and the junction held 19 bases outside the gene matches. From germline, CDR1 is SGHRS and CDR2 YFSETQ. This CDR3 is 18 amino acids long. This CDR3 reads CASSLGGTGSISAYEQYF. DNA of the CDR3: TGCGCCAGCTCCCTGGGAGGGACAGGGAGCATTTCCGCCTACGAGCAGTACTTC.

This clone was observed a few times. The chain recombines TRBV5-4 with TRBJ1-1; 7 nucleotides line up with TRBD1. The V gene end was trimmed by 4 bases and the J gene end by 6 bases; junction bases not matched to a gene: 12. Per germline, CDR1 SGHNT and CDR2 YYREEE (reference sequence). The CDR3 is 15 residues long. The CDR3 DNA reads TGTGCCAGCAGCAGGGCCACAGGGGATTACGCTGAAGCTTTCTTT. It is translated as CASSRATGDYAEAFF.

The gene calls are TRBV7-2 and TRBJ2-7, with 7 bases that match TRBD2. Germline V lookup: CDR1 SGHTA, CDR2 FQGNSA. V lost 5 bases to trimming and J lost 1 base; unmatched junction nucleotides: 11. CDR3 length: 16 residues. The CDR3 DNA reads as TGTGCCAGCAGCAAAACACGGGGCGGGAGATCCTACGAGCAGTACTTC. This translates into CASSKTRGGRSYEQYF.

In this sample, this clone turned up once. The rearrangement links TRBV5-8 to TRBJ2-3; D unclear. Looked up from germline, CDR1 is SGHTS and CDR2 is YDEGEE. With 1 base removed from V and 4 bases from J, the gap between germline ends came to 16 bases. The CDR3 has 16 amino acids. CDR3 sequence (DNA): TGTGCCAGCAGCTTGTTTTTTATCGAGGCCCCAGATACGCAGTATTTT. Translated, it gives CASSLFFIEAPDTQYF.

This clone was recorded a few times. The chain combines TRBV7-3 with TRBJ2-4; 8 bases fit TRBD1. The germline V gene has CDR1 SGHTA and CDR2 FQGTGA. With V trimmed by 5 bases and J by 7 bases, 4 bases remained unmatched. The CDR3 is 13 amino acids. CDR3 region: CASSPGTGNIQYF. CDR3 DNA: TGTGCCAGCAGCCCCGGGACAGGCAACATTCAGTACTTC.

The V gene is TRBV6-5, the J gene TRBJ2-3, with TRBD2 matching over 11 bases. This CDR3 contains 15 residues. Trimming at V came to 8 bases and at J to 4 bases, leaving 8 bases not matched to a gene. Germline CDR1 reads MNHEY; CDR2 reads SVGAGI. The CDR3 reads CASQGVAGGSDTQYF. CDR3 in DNA: TGTGCCAGCCAGGGGGTAGCGGGAGGGTCAGATACGCAGTATTTT.

The genes are TRBV5-4 and TRBJ2-1; 8 bases are shared with TRBD2. The CDR3 extends over 14 amino acids. After removal of 2 bases from V and 13 bases from J, the junction contained 11 bases not matched to a gene. Germline CDR1 and CDR2: SGHNT and YYREEE (reference sequence). The CDR3 DNA follows: TGTGCCAGCAGCTTAGAGCGGGGGCCCGTACATCAGTTCTTC. Translation: CASSLERGPVHQFF.

The chain uses TRBV4-3 and TRBJ2-2; possible D gene TRBD2, 7 bases. Germline assignment: CDR1 LGHNA and CDR2 YSLEER. V was shortened by 4 bases and J by 5 bases, with 14 bases between the two germline ends. This CDR3 region has 15 residues. The CDR3, as DNA: TGCGCCAGCAGCCGAGGGGGAGGGGGGACCGGGGAGCTGTTTTTT. Amino acid sequence: CASSRGGGGTGELFF.

This rearrangement joins TRBV29-1 to TRBJ1-2, with D tentatively TRBD1 (6 bases). Germline-derived CDR1 and CDR2 are SQVTM and ANQGSEA. Trimming took off 6 bases at V and 6 bases at J, with 11 bases between the two ends. The CDR3 contains 11 residues. The CDR3: CSVNREDGYTF. CDR3 bases: TGCAGCGTAAACAGGGAAGATGGCTACACCTTC.

V is TRBV7-2 and J is TRBJ2-5; a weak D match, TRBD1 (5 bases). Germline CDR1 is SGHTA and CDR2 is FQGNSA. CDR3 length: 15 residues. Trimming removed 1 base from V and 9 bases from J, with 18 bases in between. CDR3 region: CASSLGSGRLGAQYF. CDR3 DNA: TGTGCCAGCAGCTTAGGATCAGGACGTCTAGGGGCCCAGTACTTC.

The V and J genes are TRBV4-1 and TRBJ2-2, with 10 bases fitting TRBD2. The V gene's germline CDR1 is MGHRA and CDR2 YSYEKL. The CDR3 covers 17 residues. V dropped 4 bases and J dropped 5; count of bases not matched to a gene: 10. The CDR3 DNA reads as TGCGCCAGCAGCCTCCTGGGGCAACTAGCGGGGACCGGGGAGCTGTTTTTT. Translated, it gives CASSLLGQLAGTGELFF.

With respect to this clone: Other DNA sequences in this sample translate to the same CDR3. The V gene is TRBV27, the J gene TRBJ2-7; D not resolved. Germline V gene data show CDR1 as MNHEY and CDR2 as SMNVEV (reference sequence). The CDR3 length is 13 residues. V was clipped by 0 bases and J by 2 bases, with 5 bases between them. The CDR3 region is CASSLSGPYEQYF. CDR3 in DNA: TGTGCCAGCAGTTTATCTGGGCCCTACGAGCAGTACTTC.

The genes are TRBV29-1 and TRBJ2-3; 11 bases fit TRBD2. In germline, CDR1 is SQVTM, CDR2 ANQGSEA. Trimming took 0 bases from V and 0 from J; bases not matched to a gene: 5. The CDR3 covers 17 residues. CDR3 nucleotides: TGCAGCGTTGAAGAACCCGGACTAGCGGGTAGCACAGATACGCAGTATTTT. It yields the protein CSVEEPGLAGSTDTQYF.

This chain connects TRBV9 to TRBJ2-7; D remains ambiguous. V lost 0 bases to trimming and J lost 6 bases, with 10 bases between them. The germline CDR1 and CDR2 sequences are SGDLS and YYNGEE. The CDR3 extends over 13 amino acids. In nucleotides, the CDR3 is TGTGCCAGCAGCGTAGAAGCTACTGGCGAGCAGTACTTC. Encoded protein: CASSVEATGEQYF.